Below, 10 T cell receptor beta chains from the same sample are listed, as sequenced in a study of blood T cell repertoires in COVID-19. Clones were sequenced by immunoSEQ multiplex PCR, and TCRdb holds only the in-frame ones, with some missing. The repertoire has 70,000 to 100,000 clones, about 88% of them found once; the top ten carry approximately 1.2%. Sequencing was done on a sample of peripheral blood. The source of these receptors is an elderly man with active or convalescent COVID-19.

The V gene is TRBV19, the J gene TRBJ1-2, with D possibly being TRBD1 (5 bases). The CDR3 extends over 16 amino acids. The germline V and J ends were trimmed by 7 bases and 2 bases, with 20 bases remaining between them. Germline V gene lookup returns CDR1 LNHDA and CDR2 SQIVND (reference sequence). The CDR3 DNA reads TGTGCCAGTACCCCCATGGGGCAGCTCAGGAACTATGGCTACACCTTC. Its protein product is CASTPMGQLRNYGYTF.

CDR3 nucleotides: TGTGCCAGCAGTGGTCTGGGGCAGGGGGCATATCAGCCCCAGCATTTT. Translation: CASSGLGQGAYQPQHF. The rearrangement links TRBV6-1 to TRBJ1-5; 8 nucleotides line up with TRBD1. CDR3 length equals 16 residues. Germline trimming cut 4 bases from V and 5 bases from J; bases unmatched to any gene: 10. Germline CDR1 is MNHNS and CDR2 is SASEGT.

The chain joins TRBV15 to TRBJ2-7; possible D gene TRBD2, 5 bases. This CDR3 is 15 amino acids long. Germline CDR1 LNHNV, CDR2 YYDKDF (reference sequence). V lost 5 bases and J lost 2, with 16 bases in between. The CDR3 loop is CATSPNRGFPYEQYF. CDR3 coding DNA: TGTGCCACCAGCCCGAACCGGGGATTTCCCTACGAGCAGTACTTC. Complete variable domain (other parts from reference TRBV15 and TRBJ2-7): DAMVIQNPRYQVTQFGKPVTLSCSQTLNHNVMYWYQQKSSQAPKLLFHYYDKDFNNEADTPDNFQSRRPNTSFCFLDIRSPGLGDTAMYLCATSPNRGFPYEQYFGPGTRLTVT.

This chain joins TRBV7-2 and TRBJ2-7; D is unresolved. V lost 3 bases and J lost 0, with 6 bases in between. The CDR3 covers 13 residues. From germline, CDR1 is SGHTA and CDR2 FQGNSA. For the CDR3, the DNA is TGTGCCAGCAGCTTTGCCAGCTCCTACGAGCAGTACTTC. This codes for CASSFASSYEQYF. Using reference TRBV7-2 and TRBJ2-7 for the parts outside the CDR3, the full variable domain is GAGVSQSPSNKVTEKGKDVELRCDPISGHTALYWYRQSLGQGLEFLIYFQGNSAPDKSGLPSDRFSAERTGGSVSTLTIQRTQQEDSAVYLCASSFASSYEQYFGPGTRLTVT.

The chain carries TRBV7-2 and TRBJ1-1, with a tentative D call TRBD1 (6 bases). Trimming removed 4 bases at V and 1 base at J, with 13 bases between. Germline V gene sequence: CDR1 SGHTA, CDR2 FQGNSA. The CDR3 is 15 residues long. DNA of the CDR3: TGTGCCAGCAGCTCACACAGGGCGCCGAACACTGAAGCTTTCTTT. This sequence encodes CASSSHRAPNTEAFF.

For the CDR3, the DNA is TGTGCCAGCAGTTACTGGACCGAGGGCAATGAGCAGTTCTTC. Its protein product is CASSYWTEGNEQFF. The V and J genes are TRBV6-2 or TRBV6-3 and TRBJ2-1; TRBD2 is a possible D gene (5 bases). V shed 1 base and J shed 6 bases, with 10 bases lying between them. The length of the CDR3 is 14 residues. CDR1 and CDR2 (germline): MNHEY, SVGEGT.

CDR3 sequence (DNA): TGTGCCAGTAGTCCTGGACACTCCTCGAACTATGGCTACACCTTC. Its translation is CASSPGHSSNYGYTF. The genes are TRBV19 and TRBJ1-2, with a tentative D call TRBD1 (5 bases). V was cut by 5 bases and J by 2 bases, with 15 bases left in between. This CDR3 region has 15 residues. Germline lookup yields CDR1 LNHDA and CDR2 SQIVND (reference sequence).

The chain links TRBV4-1 to TRBJ2-7, with 7 bases aligning to TRBD1. The junction had 3 bases not matched to a gene; V was cut back by 2 bases and J by 5 bases. This CDR3 contains 13 residues. Germline V CDR1 and CDR2: MGHRA, YSYEKL. The CDR3 here is CASSQTGEDEQYF. CDR3 nucleotides: TGCGCCAGCAGCCAAACAGGGGAAGACGAGCAGTACTTC.

The chain employs TRBV29-1 and TRBJ2-7, with 9 bases lining up with TRBD2. V shed 6 bases, J shed 4 bases, and the junction held 4 bases outside the gene matches. Germline CDR1 and CDR2: SQVTM and ANQGSEA. The length of the CDR3 is 12 residues. Here the CDR3 reads CSVRLAAYEQYF. The CDR3 DNA is TGCAGCGTCAGACTAGCGGCTTACGAGCAGTACTTC.

This chain links TRBV5-5 with TRBJ1-2; D is unresolved. The CDR3 totals 12 residues. Germline CDR1 is SGHKS and CDR2 is YYEKEE (reference sequence). Between the trimmed V and J ends, which lost 0 bases and 5 bases, there was a span of 5 bases. The chain's CDR3 is CASSLGGYGYTF. The CDR3, as DNA: TGTGCCAGCAGCTTGGGAGGGTATGGCTACACCTTC.